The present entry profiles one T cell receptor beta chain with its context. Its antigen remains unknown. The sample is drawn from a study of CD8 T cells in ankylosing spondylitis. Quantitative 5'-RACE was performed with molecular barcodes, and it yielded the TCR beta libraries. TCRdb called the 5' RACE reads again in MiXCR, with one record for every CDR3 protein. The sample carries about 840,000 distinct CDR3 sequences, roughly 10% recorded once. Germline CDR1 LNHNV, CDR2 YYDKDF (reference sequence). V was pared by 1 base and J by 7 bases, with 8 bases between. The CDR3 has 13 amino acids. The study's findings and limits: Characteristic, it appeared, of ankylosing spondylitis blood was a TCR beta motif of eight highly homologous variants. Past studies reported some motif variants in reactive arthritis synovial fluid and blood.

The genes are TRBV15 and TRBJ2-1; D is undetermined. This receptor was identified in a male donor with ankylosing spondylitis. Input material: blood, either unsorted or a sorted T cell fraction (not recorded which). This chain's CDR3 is CATSRGHVNEQFF. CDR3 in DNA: TGTGCCACCAGCAGAGGACATGTGAATGAGCAGTTCTTC.